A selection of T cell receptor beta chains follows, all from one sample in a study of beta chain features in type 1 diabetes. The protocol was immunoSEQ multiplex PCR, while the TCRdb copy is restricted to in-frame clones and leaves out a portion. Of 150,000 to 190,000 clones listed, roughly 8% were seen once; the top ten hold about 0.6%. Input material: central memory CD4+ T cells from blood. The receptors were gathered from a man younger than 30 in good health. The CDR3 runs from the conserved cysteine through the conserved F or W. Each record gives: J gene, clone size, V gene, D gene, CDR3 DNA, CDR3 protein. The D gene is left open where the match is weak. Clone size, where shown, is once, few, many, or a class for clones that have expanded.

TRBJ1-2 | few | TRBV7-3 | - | TGTGCCAGCAGCTTGGACAGCCCTAACTATGGCTACACCTTC | CASSLDSPNYGYTF
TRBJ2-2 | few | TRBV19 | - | TGTGCCAGTACCGTAAATATCGGGATCACCGGGGAGCTGTTTTTT | CASTVNIGITGELFF
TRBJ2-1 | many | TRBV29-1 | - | TGCAGCGTTGAAGATCTCATGCGGGGACCTGAGCAGTTCTTC | CSVEDLMRGPEQFF
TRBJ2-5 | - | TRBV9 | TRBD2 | TGTGCCAGCAGCGCCGGGACTAGCGGGGGGGGCGTAGAGACCCAGTACTTC | CASSAGTSGGGVETQYF
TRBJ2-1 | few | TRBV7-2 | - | TGTGCCAGCAGCTTAATATTGGGGGGCAATGAGCAGTTCTTC | CASSLILGGNEQFF
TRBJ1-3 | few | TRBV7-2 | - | TGTGCCAGCAGCTTAGACATATCCTCTGGAAACACCATATATTTT | CASSLDISSGNTIYF
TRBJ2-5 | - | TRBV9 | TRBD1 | TGTGCCAGCAGCGAGAGAGCGAACAGGGGGCTAGGAGAGACCCAGTACTTC | CASSERANRGLGETQYF
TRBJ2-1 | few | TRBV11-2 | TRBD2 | TGTGCCAGCAGCCCAACTAGCGGGAACCACAATGAGCAGTTCTTC | CASSPTSGNHNEQFF
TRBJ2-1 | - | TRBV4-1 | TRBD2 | TGCGCCAGCAGCCGCCTTCGGACTAGCGGGGGGCGGAATGAGCAGTTCTTC | CASSRLRTSGGRNEQFF
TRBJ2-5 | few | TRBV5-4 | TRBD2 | TGTGCCAGCAGCTTCGGGGCTAGCGGGGGCCAAGAGACCCAGTACTTC | CASSFGASGGQETQYF
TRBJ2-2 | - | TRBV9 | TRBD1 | TGTGCCAGCAGCGTTCGGACAGGGACCACCGGGGAGCTGTTTTTT | CASSVRTGTTGELFF
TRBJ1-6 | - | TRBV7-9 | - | TGTGCCTGCGGGACGATAGGTTCACCCCTCCACTTT | CACGTIGSPLHF
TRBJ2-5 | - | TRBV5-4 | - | TGTGCCAGCAGCCGCGCGGACGGAGAGGGAGTGACCCAGTACTTC | CASSRADGEGVTQYF
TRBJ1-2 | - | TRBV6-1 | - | TGTGCCAGCAGTGAAATGGAGTATGGCTACACCTTC | CASSEMEYGYTF
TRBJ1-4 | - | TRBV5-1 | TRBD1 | TGCGCCAGCAGCTTGGAAGGGGGCCCTGAAAAACTGTTTTTT | CASSLEGGPEKLFF
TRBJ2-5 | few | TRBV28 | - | TGTGCCAGCAGTTCCCCCGATGGGGCAGGGGGGCTAGGGGCCCAGTACTTC | CASSSPDGAGGLGAQYF
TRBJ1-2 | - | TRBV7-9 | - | TGTGCCAGCAGCACTGACGCGAGGGGCTACACCTTC | CASSTDARGYTF
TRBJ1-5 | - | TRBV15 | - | TGTGCCACCAGCAGAGTTGACGGGATGTATAGCAATCAGCCCCAGCATTTT | CATSRVDGMYSNQPQHF
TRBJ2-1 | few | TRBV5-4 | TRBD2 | TGTGCCAGCAGCTACCCCGGGACTAGGACGTATGAGCAGTTCTTC | CASSYPGTRTYEQFF
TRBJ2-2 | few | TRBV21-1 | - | - | CASSKVGQPGSCFF
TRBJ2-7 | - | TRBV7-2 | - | TGTGCCAGCAGCTTACGGTGGTACGAGCAGTACTTC | CASSLRWYEQYF
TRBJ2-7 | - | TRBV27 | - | TGTGCCAGCAGTTTTAAGGAGGGTCGGTACGAGCAGTACTTC | CASSFKEGRYEQYF
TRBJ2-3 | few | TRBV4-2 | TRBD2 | TGTGCCAGCAGCCAAGATATCGGCGCGGGAGGGCGGCGAGATACGCAGTATTTT | CASSQDIGAGGRRDTQYF
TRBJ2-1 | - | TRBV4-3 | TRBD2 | TGCGCCAGCAGCCAACAGAGGACTAGAGGGGACAATGAGCAGTTCTTC | CASSQQRTRGDNEQFF
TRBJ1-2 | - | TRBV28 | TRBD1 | TGTGCCAGCAGTCAACAGGGGATTAGCTACACCTTC | CASSQQGISYTF
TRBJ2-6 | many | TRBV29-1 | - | TGCAGCGTTGCGTTCAGGGGGGCCAACGTCCTGACTTTC | CSVAFRGANVLTF
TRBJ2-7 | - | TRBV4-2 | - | TGTGCCAGCAGCCAAGCAGGAGGCGCCTACGAGCAGTACTTC | CASSQAGGAYEQYF
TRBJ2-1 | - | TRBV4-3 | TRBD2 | TGCGCCAGCAGCCAAGTGGCGGGGGGCTCCTACAATGAGCAGTTCTTC | CASSQVAGGSYNEQFF
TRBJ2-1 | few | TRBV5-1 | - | TGCGCCAGCAGCTTGGTCGCAGTACCCCTCAATGAGCAGTTCTTC | CASSLVAVPLNEQFF
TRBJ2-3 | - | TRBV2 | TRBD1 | TGTGCCAGCAGTGGACAGGGGGCTAGCACAGATACGCAGTATTTT | CASSGQGASTDTQYF
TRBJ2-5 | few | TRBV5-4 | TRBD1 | TGTGCCAGCAGGAGGGACAGGGTCCAAGAGACCCAGTACTTC | CASRRDRVQETQYF
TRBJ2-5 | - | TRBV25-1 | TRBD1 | TGTGCCAGCAGTGAATTTAAAGGGGGCGAGACCCAGTACTTC | CASSEFKGGETQYF
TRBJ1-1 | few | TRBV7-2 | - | TGTGCCAGCAGCTTAGGCTGGACAGCGAACACTGAAGCTTTCTTT | CASSLGWTANTEAFF
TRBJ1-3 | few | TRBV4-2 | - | TGTGCCAGCAGCCAAGACGGAGGCTCTGGAAACACCATATATTTT | CASSQDGGSGNTIYF
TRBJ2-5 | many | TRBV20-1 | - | TGCAGTGCTAGAGTCGGGGAGACCCAGTACTTC | CSARVGETQYF
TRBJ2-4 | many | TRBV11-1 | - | TGTGCCAGCAGCCAGGGGGCCAAAAACATTCAGTACTTC | CASSQGAKNIQYF
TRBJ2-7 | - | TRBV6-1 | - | TGTGCCAGCACCTATACTTCCGGACAGCCCTACGAGCAGTACTTC | CASTYTSGQPYEQYF
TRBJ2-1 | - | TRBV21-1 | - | TGTGCCAGCAGCAAAGCGTATGACACTAGCGGAGCCTCCTACAATGAGCAGTTCTTC | CASSKAYDTSGASYNEQFF
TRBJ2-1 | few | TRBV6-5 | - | TGTGCCAGCACCGGACTCTCCTACAATGAGCAGTTCTTC | CASTGLSYNEQFF
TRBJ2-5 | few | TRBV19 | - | TGTGCCAGTAGTATAGTCGGGAGAGCGGAAGAGACCCAGTACTTC | CASSIVGRAEETQYF
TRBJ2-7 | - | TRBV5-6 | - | TGTGCCAGCAGCTCCTCCCGTTACGAGCAGTACTTC | CASSSSRYEQYF
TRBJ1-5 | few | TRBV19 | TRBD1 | TGTGCCAGTAGTCCCTGGACAGGGGACAATCAGCCCCAGCATTTT | CASSPWTGDNQPQHF
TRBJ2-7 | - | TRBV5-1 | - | TGCGCCAGCAGCTCCCCTATAGGGGCGCAATACGAGCAGTACTTC | CASSSPIGAQYEQYF
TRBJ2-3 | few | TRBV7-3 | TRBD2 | TGTGCCAGCAGCACTAATGGACTAGCTCCAGATACGCAGTATTTT | CASSTNGLAPDTQYF
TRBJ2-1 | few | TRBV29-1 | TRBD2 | TGCAGCGTTCAGGTCCTTAGGACTAGCGGGAGTTACAATGAGCAGTTCTTC | CSVQVLRTSGSYNEQFF